The entry below describes one T cell receptor beta chain. No antigen is known for it. No much larger clone exists at a distance of one base, and base qualities are not known. Memory CD4+ T cells were isolated as CD4+CD45RO+CD25- cells. Tregs, naive and memory CD4+ T cells from tumor, blood and ipsilateral draining lymph nodes of 5 or 6 breast cancer patients underwent full-length TCR alpha and beta sequencing. Tumor tissue and lymph nodes obtained from ipsilateral axillary dissection were perfused with PBS, minced and then digested with collagenase I and hyaluronidase. A purity exceeding 90% was confirmed by FACS for the sorted cell populations. This sample was taken from a study (dated by TCRdb to between 2014 and 2016). Background on the whole study: Whether tumor-infiltrating Tregs in breast cancer are recruited from blood Tregs or converted in situ from other CD4+ T cell subsets was tested. The research as a whole found: The greatest overlap of tumor-infiltrating Treg TCR alpha and beta sequences was with tumor naive CD4+ T cells, followed next by blood naive CD4+ T cells. The validation in the larger cohort was limited to a single TCR beta V-J rearrangement instead of whole repertoires. The TCR gene usage of tumor memory CD4+ T cells clustered together with blood and lymph node memory CD4+ cells and with lymph node naive CD4+ cells.

The germline ends are 18 bases apart after V is trimmed by 5 bases and J by 3 bases. Sequences SEHNR (CDR1) and FQNEAQ (CDR2) are obtained from the germline V gene (reference sequence). There are 16 amino acids in the CDR3, from cysteine to phenylalanine inclusive. The kept DNA is CDR3 alone, 48 bases in frame from the first base. Full-length TCR variable regions were amplified by 5' RACE PCR using constant-region reverse primers, and then by semi-nested PCR using Nested Universal Primer A. The ReliaPrep RNA Cell Miniprep System was used to extract total RNA, which was then reverse transcribed into 5'RACE-ready cDNA with the SMARTer RACE 5'/3' Kit. Full-length TCR alpha and beta libraries were barcoded with multiplex adaptors and sequenced on an Illumina MiSeq. The authors processed their data as follows. Sequencing data were pooled across the five patients for each of nine subset-tissue groups and compared by unsupervised clustering of TCR gene usage. The Morisita-Horn index was used to calculate repertoire similarity, with shared sequences weighted according to their contribution to each repertoire. TCRdb's own reprocessing of the public reads used fastp at Q25 and MiXCR and kept productive beta chains. A single entry per CDR3 protein holds the most common genes and DNA from its merged rows. Here the V and J calls rest on TCRdb's processing, not on the authors' analysis. Across this sample there are tens of thousands of distinct CDR3 sequences, with 28% seen only once. The ten top clones hold 3% to 4% of the sample.

This sequence was found in a female donor with breast cancer. Sequenced material: tumor-infiltrating memory CD4+ T cells sorted from the breast tumor. The cell subset or site label, as the study defines it: memory CD4+ T cells, CD4+CD45RO+CD25-. This chain is built from TRBV7-9 and TRBJ2-3; the D element might be TRBD1 or TRBD2, as each aligns at 5 bases. The CDR3 has the sequence CASSAGDPPGTDTQYF. The nucleotide sequence reads as follows: TGTGCCAGCAGCGCCGGGGACCCTCCGGGGACAGATACGCAGTATTTT.